Listed below are T cell receptor beta chains from one sample, sequenced in a study of immune evolution from preneoplasia to lung adenocarcinoma. Profiled with immunoSEQ multiplex PCR; TCRdb holds only in-frame clones, not every one. The sample holds 8,500 to 10,000 clones, roughly four fifths seen once. The specimen sequenced was FFPE lung adenocarcinoma in situ tissue. All receptors derive from a person between 65 and 80 years old with lung adenocarcinoma. Both conserved end residues are trimmed from each CDR3.

V	length	J	CDR3
TRBV11-2	12	TRBJ2-2	ASSVGQNTGELF
TRBV15	15	TRBJ2-1	ATSTRGGTSFYNEQF
TRBV7-3	10	TRBJ1-2	ASSPYTGGYT
TRBV10-3	10	TRBJ1-2	AISEDNYGYT
TRBV7-9	12	TRBJ2-1	ASSLQTRDDEQF
TRBV4-1	12	TRBJ1-2	ASSQDKKRDGYT
TRBV5-4	13	TRBJ2-2	ASSLVGQNTGELF
TRBV19	12	TRBJ2-7	ASSQTDHSYEQY
TRBV11-2	14	TRBJ2-3	ASSLEWAPGTDTQY
TRBV6-5	12	TRBJ2-1	ASSASGGPREQF
TRBV7-2	11	TRBJ2-7	ASSPRTFQGQY
TRBV19	12	TRBJ1-5	ASSLTGVNQPQH
TRBV7-8	11	TRBJ2-5	ASSRGGLETQY
TRBV7-8	19	TRBJ2-1	ASSLTNPLGPGPKRYNEQF
TRBV19	12	TRBJ1-1	ASTDGVLNTEAF
TRBV7-9	13	TRBJ2-1	ASSLVAGVYNEQF
TRBV28	14	TRBJ2-2	ASRRTGALNTGELF
TRBV29-1	8	TRBJ1-1	SAIQGGAF
TRBV19	12	TRBJ2-1	ASRGRAALDEQF
TRBV19	14	TRBJ2-7	ASSIRDGQGLHEQY
TRBV28	14	TRBJ1-2	ASSFRWDRAIHGYT
TRBV5-4	11	TRBJ1-1	ASSSTGPGDRG
TRBV5-4	13	TRBJ1-4	ASSPGGGYNEKLF
TRBV11-2	11	TRBJ2-1	ASSLRRVEEQF
TRBV10-1	14	TRBJ1-1	ASSYLRDRGPTEAF
TRBV11-3	13	TRBJ2-5	ASSLSTGTQETQY
TRBV10-2	11	TRBJ2-2	ASTGGRTGELF
TRBV9	12	TRBJ2-1	ASSYWDSDNEQF